These 11 T cell receptor beta chains were sequenced from one sample in a study of blood T cell repertoires in COVID-19. Profiled with immunoSEQ multiplex PCR; TCRdb holds only in-frame clones, not every one. The sample yields about 110,000 clones, roughly 85% seen once. The sequencing sample was made of peripheral blood. These receptors all stem from a middle-aged man with acute or convalescent COVID-19.

The chain couples TRBV18 to TRBJ1-2; D is unresolved. V lost 3 bases, J lost 4 bases, and 15 bases lay in between. Germline V gene lookup returns CDR1 KGHSH and CDR2 LQKENI. This CDR3 contains 15 residues. CDR3 amino acids: CASSPYEGGLYGYTF. The DNA of the CDR3 is TGTGCCAGCTCACCTTACGAGGGAGGGCTCTATGGCTACACCTTC.

V is TRBV2 and J is TRBJ2-7; no reliable D call. Trimming took off 4 bases at V and 3 bases at J, with 10 bases between the two ends. The germline gives CDR1 SNHLY, CDR2 FYNNEI. The CDR3 totals 13 residues. The CDR3 DNA follows: TGTGCCAGCAGTGTTAACACAGTCTACGAGCAGTACTTC. Its translation: CASSVNTVYEQYF.

V gene TRBV18 combines with J gene TRBJ2-7, with TRBD1 identical over 7 bases. J gave up 6 bases and V 3 bases, and 11 bases lay outside the gene matches. Germline lookup yields CDR1 KGHSH and CDR2 LQKENI. This CDR3 is built from 15 residues. The CDR3 loop is CASSPTDRIYLEQYF. The CDR3 coding sequence is TGTGCCAGCTCACCCACGGACAGGATCTATCTCGAGCAGTACTTC.

Ten or more counts support this clone. This chain connects TRBV11-2 to TRBJ2-7; 7 bases are shared with TRBD1. V dropped 3 bases and J dropped 3; count of bases not matched to a gene: 5. This CDR3 is 14 amino acids long. Per the germline V gene, CDR1 is SGHAT and CDR2 is FQNNGV. CDR3 DNA sequence: TGTGCCAGCAGCTTGTACGGGACAGACTACGAGCAGTACTTC. Encoded protein: CASSLYGTDYEQYF.

V is TRBV3-1 (or the pseudogene TRBV3-2) and J is TRBJ1-5; TRBD1 matches 8 bases. Germline V gene lookup returns CDR1 LGHDT and CDR2 YNNKEL (reference sequence). V lost 6 bases to trimming and J lost 5 bases; unmatched junction nucleotides: 9. CDR3 size: 15 residues. The CDR3 DNA reads as TGTGCCAGCAGTCTTCAGGGGGCGCGGGATCAGCCCCAGCATTTT. It is translated as CASSLQGARDQPQHF.

The chain recombines TRBV10-3 with TRBJ1-1, with D unclear. Germline V gene data show CDR1 as ENHRY and CDR2 as SYGVKD. The CDR3 sequence is 13 residues long. The V gene lost 6 bases and the J gene lost 5 bases, with 13 bases spanning the gap. The CDR3 spells CAIRGLGGTEAFF. The DNA of the CDR3 is TGTGCCATCAGGGGTTTGGGAGGGACTGAAGCTTTCTTT.

The rearrangement links TRBV28 to TRBJ1-4; D not certain. Deletions cut 10 bases from V and 7 bases from J, with 19 bases between. There are 14 residues in the CDR3. The germline V gene has CDR1 MDHEN and CDR2 SYDVKM. The CDR3 is CATCRGSIGEKLFF. In DNA form, the CDR3 reads TGTGCCACCTGTAGAGGGTCGATTGGTGAAAAACTGTTTTTT.

The J gene is TRBJ2-1, the V gene TRBV6-4; D unclear. This CDR3 is built from 14 residues. Deletions cut 4 bases from V and 8 bases from J, with 15 bases between. Germline loops: CDR1 MRHNA, CDR2 SNTAGT. CDR3 DNA: TGTGCCAGCAGTGCAGGCCCCCCGGCTGATGAGCAGTTCTTC. Translating it yields CASSAGPPADEQFF.

This rearrangement joins TRBV6-2 or TRBV6-3 to TRBJ2-7; 11 bases map to TRBD1. The CDR3 is 15 amino acids. V was clipped by 5 bases and J by 2 bases; unmatched bases: 5. In germline, CDR1 is MNHEY, CDR2 SVGEGT. The CDR3 loop reads CASSDPGQGAYEQYF. In nucleotides, the CDR3 is TGTGCCAGCAGTGATCCGGGACAGGGGGCCTACGAGCAGTACTTC.

The chain combines TRBV11-3 with TRBJ2-1; D gene ambiguous. CDR3 length: 13 residues. Trimming pared 5 bases from V and 4 bases from J, leaving 9 bases between. The germline V gene has CDR1 SGHNT and CDR2 YENEEA. CDR3 DNA: TGTGCCAGCAGCCTTTTCGGGTACAATGAGCAGTTCTTC. This sequence encodes CASSLFGYNEQFF.

The chain recombines TRBV29-1 with TRBJ2-3, with 7 bases matching TRBD1. The CDR3 loop spans 14 amino acids. V trimming: 7 bases; J trimming: 5 bases; junction bases outside the gene matches: 12. From germline, CDR1 is SQVTM and CDR2 ANQGSEA. Written as DNA, the CDR3 is TGCAGCGCCCTTCACCGGGACAGAAGAGATACGCAGTATTTT. Translated, it gives CSALHRDRRDTQYF.